This T cell receptor beta chain originates from a study of human thymus T cells. It was from resections taken during corrective heart surgery that the thymus tissue came. Profiled with immunoSEQ multiplex PCR; TCRdb holds only in-frame clones, not every one. Of around 70,000 clones listed, approximately 95% were seen once; the top ten hold approximately 0.031%. This clone occurred a few times. V lost 4 bases and J lost 4, with 8 bases in between. This CDR3 has 12 residues. Germline lookup yields CDR1 SGHAT and CDR2 FQNNGV. The chain carries TRBV11-2 and TRBJ2-7, with D unclear. The material sequenced was thymus tissue. This sequence originates from a girl under three years old with a congenital heart defect but otherwise immunologically healthy. CDR3 DNA sequence: TGTGCCAGCAGCTCTGGCGCTTACGAGCAGTACTTC. Protein sequence: CASSSGAYEQYF.